These 7 T cell receptor beta chains were all obtained from the same sample, sequenced in a study of blood T cell repertoires in COVID-19. Some clones are missing from TCRdb's copy, which holds only in-frame ones; the method was immunoSEQ multiplex PCR. The sample has 150,000 to 160,000 clones, approximately 83% seen once; the top ten hold about 12%. The sample taken for sequencing was peripheral blood. These receptors all stem from a woman aged 55-69 years with COVID-19, enrolled during active disease.

CDR3 in DNA: TGCAGCGTTGAACAGTTGAACACTGAAGCTTTCTTT. Translating it yields CSVEQLNTEAFF. The chain has TRBV29-1 and TRBJ1-1; no clear D gene. Germline V gene data show CDR1 as SQVTM and CDR2 as ANQGSEA. The CDR3 is made up of 12 amino acids. V was clipped by 2 bases and J by 0 bases, with 4 bases between them.

The chain links TRBV6-5 to TRBJ1-2; D unclear. Germline assignment: CDR1 MNHEY and CDR2 SVGAGI. The V end was cut by 2 bases, the J end by 0 bases, with 10 bases between. The CDR3 totals 15 residues. The DNA of the CDR3 is TGTGCCAGCAGTTACGGAGACCCGGCTAACTATGGCTACACCTTC. It specifies CASSYGDPANYGYTF.

Comments on this clone: The same CDR3 can be traced to other DNA sequences in this sample. The chain carries TRBV12-3 or TRBV12-4 and TRBJ1-5, with 7 bases fitting TRBD1. The CDR3 is 13 residues long. The V gene end was trimmed by 3 bases and the J gene end by 7 bases; junction bases not matched to a gene: 3. The DNA of the CDR3 is TGTGCCAGCAGTTTGAGGGGGCTCCAGCCCCAGCATTTT. Its translation: CASSLRGLQPQHF.

This chain uses TRBV9 with TRBJ2-3; 9 bases are a match to TRBD2. V gave up 0 bases and J gave up 5 bases; unmatched junction bases: 7. The CDR3 spans 16 residues. The germline V gene encodes CDR1 SGDLS and CDR2 YYNGEE. The CDR3: CASSVAPAGGVDTQYF. In DNA, the CDR3 is TGTGCCAGCAGCGTAGCGCCAGCGGGAGGAGTAGATACGCAGTATTTT.

This sequence joins TRBV5-4 and TRBJ2-5, with 7 nucleotides matching TRBD2. CDR1 SGHNT and CDR2 YYREEE come from the germline V gene (reference sequence). J gave up 1 base and V 4 bases, and 7 bases lay outside the gene matches. This CDR3 region has 15 residues. The CDR3 here is CASSPSGEGQETQYF. CDR3 DNA: TGTGCCAGCAGCCCCAGCGGGGAAGGCCAAGAGACCCAGTACTTC.

V is TRBV5-1 and J is TRBJ1-4, with D hard to call. Between the trimmed V and J ends, which lost 0 bases and 4 bases, there was a span of 10 bases. CDR1 is SGHRS and CDR2 is YFSETQ in the germline V gene. The CDR3 has 15 amino acids. This CDR3 reads CASSLAGDRNEKLFF. The CDR3 DNA sequence: TGCGCCAGCAGCTTGGCGGGAGATCGTAATGAAAAACTGTTTTTT.

This sequence joins TRBV7-8 and TRBJ1-3; the D is unclear. CDR1 and CDR2 from the germline V gene are SGHVS and FQNEAQ. The CDR3 loop spans 15 amino acids. Trimming pared 3 bases from V and 4 bases from J, leaving 13 bases between. The CDR3 reads CASSLDFSRGNTIYF. The CDR3 coding sequence is TGTGCCAGCAGCTTGGACTTTTCTAGGGGAAACACCATATATTTT.